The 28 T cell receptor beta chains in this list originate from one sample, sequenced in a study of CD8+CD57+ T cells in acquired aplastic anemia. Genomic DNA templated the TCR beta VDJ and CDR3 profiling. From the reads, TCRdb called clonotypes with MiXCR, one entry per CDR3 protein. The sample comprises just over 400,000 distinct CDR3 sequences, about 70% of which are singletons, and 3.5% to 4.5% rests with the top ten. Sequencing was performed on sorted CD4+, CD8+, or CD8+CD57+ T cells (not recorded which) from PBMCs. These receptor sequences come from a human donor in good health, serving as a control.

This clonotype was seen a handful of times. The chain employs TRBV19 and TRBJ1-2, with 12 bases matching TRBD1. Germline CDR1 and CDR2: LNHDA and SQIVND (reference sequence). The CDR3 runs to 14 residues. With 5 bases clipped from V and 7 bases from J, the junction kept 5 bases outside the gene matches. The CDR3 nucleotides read TGTGCCAGTAGTCCGGGACAGGGGGCGTCTGGCTACACCTTC. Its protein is CASSPGQGASGYTF.

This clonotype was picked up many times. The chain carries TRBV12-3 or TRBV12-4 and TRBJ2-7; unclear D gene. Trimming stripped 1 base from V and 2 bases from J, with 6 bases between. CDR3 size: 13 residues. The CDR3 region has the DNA TGTGCCAGCAGTTTAGACAGACCCTACGAGCAGTACTTC. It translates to CASSLDRPYEQYF.

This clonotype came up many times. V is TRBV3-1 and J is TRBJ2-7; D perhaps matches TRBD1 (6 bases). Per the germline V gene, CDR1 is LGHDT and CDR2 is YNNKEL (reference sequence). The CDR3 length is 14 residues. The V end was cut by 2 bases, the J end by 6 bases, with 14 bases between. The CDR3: CASSQPTGHVEQYF. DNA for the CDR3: TGTGCCAGCAGCCAACCCACGGGACACGTCGAGCAGTACTTC.

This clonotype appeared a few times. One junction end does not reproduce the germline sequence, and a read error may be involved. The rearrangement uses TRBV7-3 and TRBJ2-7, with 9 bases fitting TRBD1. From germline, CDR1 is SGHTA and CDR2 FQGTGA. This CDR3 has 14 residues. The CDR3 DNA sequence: TGTGCCAGCAGCTCCGGGACAGGGTCGCAAGAGCGGTACTTC. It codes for CASSSGTGSQERYF.

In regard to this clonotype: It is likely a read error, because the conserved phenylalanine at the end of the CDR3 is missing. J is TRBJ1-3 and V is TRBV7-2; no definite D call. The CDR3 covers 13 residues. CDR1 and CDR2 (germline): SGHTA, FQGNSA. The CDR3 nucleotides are TGTGCCAGCAGCATAGTGCGAGGGAACACGATATATATT. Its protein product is CASSIVRGNTIYI.

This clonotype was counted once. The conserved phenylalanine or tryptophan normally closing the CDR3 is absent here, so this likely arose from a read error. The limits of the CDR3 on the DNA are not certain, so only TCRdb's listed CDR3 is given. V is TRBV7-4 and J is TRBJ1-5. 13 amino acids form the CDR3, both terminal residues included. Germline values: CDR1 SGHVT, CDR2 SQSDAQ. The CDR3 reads CASSLGSSQSQQL.

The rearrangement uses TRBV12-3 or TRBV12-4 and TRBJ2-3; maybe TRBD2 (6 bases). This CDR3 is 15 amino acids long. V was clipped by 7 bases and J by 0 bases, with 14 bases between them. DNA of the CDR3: TGTGCCAGCAATCCGAGCGGGCCGAGCACAGATACGCAGTATTTT. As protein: CASNPSGPSTDTQYF.

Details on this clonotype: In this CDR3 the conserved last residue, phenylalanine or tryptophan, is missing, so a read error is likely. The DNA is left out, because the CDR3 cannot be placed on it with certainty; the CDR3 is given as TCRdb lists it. The CDR3 sequence: CASSVGQGIAYEL. The chain recombines TRBV9 with TRBJ1-2; TRBD1, the D gene given by the table, was not confirmed from the DNA. In germline, CDR1 is SGDLS, CDR2 YYNGEE. The CDR3 contains 13 residues when both ends are counted.

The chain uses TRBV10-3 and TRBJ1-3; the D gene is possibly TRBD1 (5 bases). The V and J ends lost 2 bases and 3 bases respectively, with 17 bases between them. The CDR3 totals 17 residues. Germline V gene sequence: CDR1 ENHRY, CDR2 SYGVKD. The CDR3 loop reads CAISEGQGASVGNTIYF. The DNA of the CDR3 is TGTGCCATCAGTGAGGGCCAGGGAGCATCCGTTGGAAACACCATATATTTT.

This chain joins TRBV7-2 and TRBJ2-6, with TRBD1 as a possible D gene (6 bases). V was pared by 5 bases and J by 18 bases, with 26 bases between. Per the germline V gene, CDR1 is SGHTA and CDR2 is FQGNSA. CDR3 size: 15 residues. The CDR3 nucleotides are TGTGCCAGCAGCCTCGGCAGGGGTGGGGCTGACGTTGAGACTTTC. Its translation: CASSLGRGGADVETF.

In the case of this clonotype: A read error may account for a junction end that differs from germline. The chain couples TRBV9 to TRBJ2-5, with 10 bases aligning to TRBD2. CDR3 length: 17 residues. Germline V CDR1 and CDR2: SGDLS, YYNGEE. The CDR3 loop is CASSVGSGGAFRETQYF. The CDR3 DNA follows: TGTGCCAGCAGCGTAGGAAGCGGGGGGGCATTTCGAGAGACCCAGTATTTC.

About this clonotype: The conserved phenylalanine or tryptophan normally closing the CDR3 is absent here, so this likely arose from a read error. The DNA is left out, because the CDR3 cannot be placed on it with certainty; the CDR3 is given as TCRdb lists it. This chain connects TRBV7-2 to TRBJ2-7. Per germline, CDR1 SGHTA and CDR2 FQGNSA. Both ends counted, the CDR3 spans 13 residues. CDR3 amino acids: CASSLEASEQYFG.

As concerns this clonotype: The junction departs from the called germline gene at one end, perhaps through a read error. In DNA form, the CDR3 reads TGTGCCAGCAGCGTAATACATAGGTCCCCACCCCCCTTT. It codes for CASSVIHRSPPPF. This chain joins TRBV7-3 and TRBJ1-6, with D hard to call. CDR1 is SGHTA and CDR2 is FQGTGA in the germline V gene. The CDR3 has 13 amino acids.

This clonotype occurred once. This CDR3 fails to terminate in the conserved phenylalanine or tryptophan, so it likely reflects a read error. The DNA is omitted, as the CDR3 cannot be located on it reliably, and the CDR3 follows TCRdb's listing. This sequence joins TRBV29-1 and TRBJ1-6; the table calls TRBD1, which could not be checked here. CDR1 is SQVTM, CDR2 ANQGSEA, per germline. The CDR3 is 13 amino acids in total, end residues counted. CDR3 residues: CSGQGTEGSPFGL.

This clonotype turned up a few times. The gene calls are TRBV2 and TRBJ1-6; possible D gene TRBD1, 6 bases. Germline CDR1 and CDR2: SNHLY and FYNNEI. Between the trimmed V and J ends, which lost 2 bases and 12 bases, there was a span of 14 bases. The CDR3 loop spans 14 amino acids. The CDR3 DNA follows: TGTGCCAGCAGTGAAACGAACAGGGTGGGACCCCTCCACTTT. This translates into CASSETNRVGPLHF.

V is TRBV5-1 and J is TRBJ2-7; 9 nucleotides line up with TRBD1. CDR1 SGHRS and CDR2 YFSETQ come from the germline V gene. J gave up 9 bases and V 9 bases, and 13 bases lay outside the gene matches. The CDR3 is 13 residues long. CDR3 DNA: TGCGCCACCAATGACCTACAGGGACAGGGGCAGTACTTC. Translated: CATNDLQGQGQYF.

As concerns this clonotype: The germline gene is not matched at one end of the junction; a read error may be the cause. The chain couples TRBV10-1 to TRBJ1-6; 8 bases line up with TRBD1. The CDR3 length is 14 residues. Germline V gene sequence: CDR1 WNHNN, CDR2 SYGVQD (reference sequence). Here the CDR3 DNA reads TGCACCAGCAGTTACCGGACAGGGCGTTCACCCCTCCACTTT. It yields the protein CTSSYRTGRSPLHF.

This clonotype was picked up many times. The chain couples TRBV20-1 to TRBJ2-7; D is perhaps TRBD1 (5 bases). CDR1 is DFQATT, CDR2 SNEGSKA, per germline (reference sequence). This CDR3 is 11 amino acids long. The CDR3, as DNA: TGCAGCGGATCAGGGACCTACGAGCAGTACTTC. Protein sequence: CSGSGTYEQYF.

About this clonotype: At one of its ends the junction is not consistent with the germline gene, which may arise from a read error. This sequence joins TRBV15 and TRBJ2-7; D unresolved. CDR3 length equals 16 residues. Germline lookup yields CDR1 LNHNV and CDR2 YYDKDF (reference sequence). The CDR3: CASSRGSSGARDKQYF. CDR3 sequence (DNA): TGTGCCAGCAGCAGAGGTTCGTCGGGCGCCCGCGACAAGCAGTACTTT.

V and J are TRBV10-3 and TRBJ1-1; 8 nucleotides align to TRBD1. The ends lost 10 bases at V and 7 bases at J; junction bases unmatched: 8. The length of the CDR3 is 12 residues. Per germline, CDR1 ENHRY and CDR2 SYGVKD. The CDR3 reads CATRDRQSEAFF. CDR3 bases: TGTGCCACCCGGGACAGGCAAAGTGAAGCTTTCTTT.

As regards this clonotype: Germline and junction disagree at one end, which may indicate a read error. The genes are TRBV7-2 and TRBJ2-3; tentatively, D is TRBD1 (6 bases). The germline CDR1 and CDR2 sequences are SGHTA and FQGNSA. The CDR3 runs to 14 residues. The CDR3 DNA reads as TGTGCCAGCAGCCTAGTTGACTCCCGGGACAACGAGCAGTTT. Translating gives CASSLVDSRDNEQF.

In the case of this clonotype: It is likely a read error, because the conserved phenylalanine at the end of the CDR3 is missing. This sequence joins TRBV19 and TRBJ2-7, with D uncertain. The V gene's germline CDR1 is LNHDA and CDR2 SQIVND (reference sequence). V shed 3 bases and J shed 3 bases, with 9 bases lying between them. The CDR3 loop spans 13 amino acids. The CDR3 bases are TGTGCCAGTAGTATTTTCCCGGGCTACGAGCAGTACTTA. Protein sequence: CASSIFPGYEQYL.

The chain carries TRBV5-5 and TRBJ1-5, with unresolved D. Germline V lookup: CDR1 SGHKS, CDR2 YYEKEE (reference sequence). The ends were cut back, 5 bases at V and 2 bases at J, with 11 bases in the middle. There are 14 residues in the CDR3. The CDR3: CASRAEVRNQPQHF. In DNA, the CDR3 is TGTGCCAGCAGAGCTGAAGTGCGCAATCAGCCCCAGCATTTT.

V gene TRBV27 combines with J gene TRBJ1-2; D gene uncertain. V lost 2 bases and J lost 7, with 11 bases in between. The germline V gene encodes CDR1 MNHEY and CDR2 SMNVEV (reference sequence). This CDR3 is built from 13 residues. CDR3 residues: CASSLESSTGYTF. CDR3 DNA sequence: TGTGCCAGCAGTTTAGAGTCCTCGACTGGCTACACCTTC.

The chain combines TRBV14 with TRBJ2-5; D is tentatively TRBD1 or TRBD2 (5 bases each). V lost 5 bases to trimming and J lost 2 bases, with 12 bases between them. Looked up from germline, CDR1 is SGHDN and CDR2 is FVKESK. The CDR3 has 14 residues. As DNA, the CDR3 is TGTGCCAGCAGCAGGGGACCTTTACAAGAGACCCAGTACTTC. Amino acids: CASSRGPLQETQYF.

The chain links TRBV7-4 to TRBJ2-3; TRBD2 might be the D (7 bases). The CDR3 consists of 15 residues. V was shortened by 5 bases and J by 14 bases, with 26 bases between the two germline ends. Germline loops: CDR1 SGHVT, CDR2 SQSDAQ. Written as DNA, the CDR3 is TGTGCCAGCAGCACCGGCGAGGGGGGGGCGGCTACACCGTATTTT. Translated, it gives CASSTGEGGAATPYF.

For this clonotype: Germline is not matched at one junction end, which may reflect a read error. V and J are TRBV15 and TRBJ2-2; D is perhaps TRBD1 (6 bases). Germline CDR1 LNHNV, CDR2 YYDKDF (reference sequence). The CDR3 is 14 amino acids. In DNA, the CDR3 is TGTGCCAGCAGCGTAGACACAGGGCTTGGGCCGCTGCTTTTT. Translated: CASSVDTGLGPLLF.

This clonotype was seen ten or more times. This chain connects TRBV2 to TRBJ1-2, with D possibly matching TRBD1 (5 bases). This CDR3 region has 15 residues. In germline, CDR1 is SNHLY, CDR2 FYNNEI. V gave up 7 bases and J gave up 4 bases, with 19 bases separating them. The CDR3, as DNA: TGTGCCAGCACCCAGGATTCGAGGACATTCTATGGCTACACCTTC. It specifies CASTQDSRTFYGYTF. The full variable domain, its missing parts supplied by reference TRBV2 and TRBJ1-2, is EPEVTQTPSHQVTQMGQEVILRCVPISNHLYFYWYRQILGQKVEFLVSFYNNEISEKSEIFDDQFSVERPDGSNFTLKIRSTKLEDSAMYFCASTQDSRTFYGYTFGSGTRLTVV.